This is a list of T cell receptor beta chains from one sample in a study of blood T cell repertoires in COVID-19. Sequenced by immunoSEQ multiplex PCR; TCRdb stores in-frame clones only, minus some. The repertoire holds 200,000 or so clones, with more than 80% as singletons. Sequencing was carried out using PBMCs or T cells enriched from blood (not recorded which). The receptors shown here come from a woman aged 40 to 55 with acute COVID-19. Each CDR3 is given with its conserved first and last residue. The D gene is left open where the match is weak. For some rows the clone size is stated as once, few or many, or as a class when expanded; others skip it.

CASSLSPGAYEQYF	TGCGCCAGCAGCTTGAGTCCGGGGGCCTACGAGCAGTACTTC	.	TRBV5-1	TRBJ2-7	.
CASTQSGGENGYTF	TGTGCCAGCACCCAAAGCGGGGGGGAAAATGGCTACACCTTC	.	TRBV2	TRBJ1-2	.
CASSPQQAANYGYTF	TGTGCCAGCAGCCCACAACAGGCTGCTAACTATGGCTACACCTTC	.	TRBV27	TRBJ1-2	.
CASSWSRGPGEAFF	TGCGCCAGCAGCTGGAGCAGGGGGCCGGGTGAAGCTTTCTTT	.	TRBV10-2	TRBJ1-1	TRBD1
CASSGRRQYF	TGTGCCAGCAGCGGGAGGAGGCAGTACTTC	.	TRBV7-9	TRBJ2-7	.
CASSLHERGPLHF	TGCGCCAGCAGCTTGCATGAGAGAGGACCCCTCCACTTT	.	TRBV5-1	TRBJ1-6	.
CASSSTGRNTIYF	TGTGCCAGCAGTTCGACCGGGAGGAACACCATATATTTT	.	TRBV12-3/TRBV12-4	TRBJ1-3	.
CASSAWTGIEISGNTIYF	TGTGCCAGCAGCGCCTGGACAGGCATTGAGATCTCTGGAAACACCATATATTTT	.	TRBV7-9	TRBJ1-3	TRBD1
CASSQGASGGLSYEQYF	TGCGCCAGCAGCCAAGGGGCTAGCGGGGGACTCTCCTACGAGCAGTACTTC	.	TRBV4-3	TRBJ2-7	TRBD2
CASSLGQGNYGYTF	TGTGCCAGCAGTTTGGGGCAGGGAAACTATGGCTACACCTTC	once	TRBV27	TRBJ1-2	.
CASSYSLGTEAFF	TGTGCCAGCAGTTACTCCCTCGGTACTGAAGCTTTCTTT	.	TRBV6-5	TRBJ1-1	.
CAWSVLGGGELFF	TGTGCCTGGAGTGTACTGGGAGGCGGGGAGCTGTTTTTT	.	TRBV30	TRBJ2-2	.
CASSPARGFTEAFF	TGTGCCAGCAGTCCTGCCAGGGGGTTCACTGAAGCTTTCTTT	.	TRBV25-1	TRBJ1-1	TRBD1
CASSLTSVDSGGISSPLHF	TGTGCCAGCAGCTTAACTTCAGTGGATTCAGGGGGTATTAGTTCACCCCTCCACTTT	.	TRBV7-3	TRBJ1-6	TRBD1
CSVELAGYTEAFF	TGCAGCGTTGAGTTGGCAGGGTACACTGAAGCTTTCTTT	.	TRBV29-1	TRBJ1-1	.
CASSLGGTGELFF	TGTGCCAGCAGCTTGGGAGGTACCGGGGAGCTGTTTTTT	.	TRBV11-3	TRBJ2-2	.
CASRPGTGILYNEQFF	TGCGCCAGCAGGCCCGGGACAGGGATCCTCTACAATGAGCAGTTCTTC	.	TRBV5-1	TRBJ2-1	TRBD1
CASSPPTMADTDTQYF	TGTGCCAGCTCACCACCGACTATGGCGGACACAGATACGCAGTATTTT	once	TRBV18	TRBJ2-3	.
CASRGQGYGYGYTF	TGTGCCAGCAGGGGACAGGGGTATGGCTATGGCTACACCTTC	.	TRBV9	TRBJ1-2	TRBD1
CASSPHGQGPGELFF	TGTGCCAGCAGTCCCCATGGACAGGGCCCCGGGGAGCTGTTTTTT	.	TRBV6-2/TRBV6-3	TRBJ2-2	TRBD1
CASSLILAGGPQETQYF	TGCGCCAGCAGCTTGATACTAGCGGGGGGCCCACAAGAGACCCAGTACTTC	.	TRBV5-1	TRBJ2-5	TRBD2
CATSENQRGVADTQYF	TGTGCCACCAGTGAAAACCAGCGGGGGGTCGCAGATACGCAGTATTTT	.	TRBV24-1	TRBJ2-3	TRBD2
CASGPGDKDTQYF	TGTGCCAGTGGCCCGGGAGACAAGGATACGCAGTATTTT	.	TRBV19	TRBJ2-3	.
CASSSQTGRHGYTF	TGTGCCAGCAGCTCCCAGACAGGGAGGCATGGCTACACCTTC	.	TRBV5-4	TRBJ1-2	TRBD1
CASSEWTGMNTEAFF	TGTGCCAGCAGTGAATGGACAGGGATGAACACTGAAGCTTTCTTT	.	TRBV25-1	TRBJ1-1	TRBD1
CASSPLVLAGADTQYF	TGTGCCAGCAGTCCCCTTGTACTAGCGGGGGCAGATACGCAGTATTTT	.	TRBV27	TRBJ2-3	TRBD2
CASSLGLEAFF	TGTGCCAGCTCACTCGGTTTAGAAGCTTTCTTT	.	TRBV18	TRBJ1-1	.
CATRVREENQPQHF	TGTGCCACCAGGGTACGGGAGGAAAATCAGCCCCAGCATTTT	once	TRBV15	TRBJ1-5	.
CASGLAGGGETQYF	TGCGCCAGCGGGCTGGCGGGGGGAGGTGAGACCCAGTACTTC	once	TRBV5-1	TRBJ2-5	TRBD2
CASSALELGGASTDTQYF	TGTGCCAGCAGCGCCCTAGAGTTGGGGGGGGCAAGCACAGATACGCAGTATTTT	.	TRBV3-1/TRBV3-2	TRBJ2-3	.
CASTPLGGNYGYTF	TGTGCCAGTACCCCCCTGGGGGGTAACTATGGCTACACCTTC	few	TRBV19	TRBJ1-2	.
CASSQSGMRWTEAFF	TGTGCCAGCTCACAGTCGGGGATGAGGTGGACTGAAGCTTTCTTT	.	TRBV18	TRBJ1-1	.
CASSLLAGGPGTAEQFF	TGTGCCAGCAGTTTGCTAGCGGGGGGGCCAGGGACTGCTGAGCAGTTCTTC	.	TRBV27	TRBJ2-1	TRBD2
CASSLVAATNTEAFF	TGTGCCAGCAGCTTGGTTGCAGCGACGAACACTGAAGCTTTCTTT	.	TRBV7-3	TRBJ1-1	.
CASSPRQGTNYGYTF	TGTGCCAGCAGCCCCCGACAGGGTACTAACTATGGCTACACCTTC	.	TRBV9	TRBJ1-2	TRBD1
CASSPAPTGLNEQFF	TGTGCCAGCAGCCCCGCACCGACAGGTCTCAATGAGCAGTTCTTC	.	TRBV3-1/TRBV3-2	TRBJ2-1	.
CASSTDRGREQYF	TGTGCCAGCAGCACCGACAGGGGTCGCGAGCAGTACTTC	.	TRBV7-8	TRBJ2-7	TRBD1
CSAQTGYGYTF	TGCAGCGCCCAGACGGGCTATGGCTACACCTTC	.	TRBV29-1	TRBJ1-2	.
CASSLAARHRDSPLHF	TGCGCCAGCAGCTTGGCTGCCCGCCACAGGGACTCACCCCTCCACTTT	few	TRBV5-1	TRBJ1-6	.
CASSQDTGGGSDTQYF	TGCGCCAGCAGCCAAGATACAGGGGGGGGGTCAGATACGCAGTATTTT	.	TRBV4-3	TRBJ2-3	.
CASSLDPGQTQLSNLF	TGTGCCAGCAGCTTGGACCCGGGACAGACGCAGCTTTCAAATCTTTTT	.	TRBV5-4	TRBJ2-3	TRBD1
CASSDLLSEAFF	TGTGCCAGCAGTGACTTATTAAGCGAAGCTTTCTTT	.	TRBV2	TRBJ1-1	.
CASSTAGSPTGELFF	TGTGCCAGTAGTACGGCGGGGTCACCCACCGGGGAGCTGTTTTTT	.	TRBV19	TRBJ2-2	.
CASSREQGAEAFF	TGCGCCAGCAGCCGAGAACAGGGAGCTGAAGCTTTCTTT	.	TRBV4-3	TRBJ1-1	.
CASSSYSGGTGNYGYTF	TGTGCCAGCAGCTCTTACTCCGGTGGGACAGGGAACTATGGCTACACCTTC	.	TRBV11-2	TRBJ1-2	TRBD1
CSVAGRMNTEAFF	TGCAGCGTTGCCGGCAGGATGAACACTGAAGCTTTCTTT	.	TRBV29-1	TRBJ1-1	.